Presented here are 32 T cell receptor beta chains from one specimen sequenced in a study of blood T cell repertoires in COVID-19. Method: immunoSEQ multiplex PCR; TCRdb's copy keeps in-frame clones and lacks some. The table has approximately 140,000 clones, about four fifths seen once. Sequencing was performed on peripheral blood. Receptor source: a human donor with acute or convalescent COVID-19. The donor label of this sample is uncertain.

The chain couples TRBV5-6 to TRBJ2-1; TRBD1 is a possible D gene (7 bases). The CDR3 totals 16 residues. CDR1 SGHDT and CDR2 YYEEEE come from the germline V gene. Trimming left V 3 bases short and J 4 bases short, with 17 bases between. CDR3 coding DNA: TGTGCCAGCAGCTGGGGGGACAGTCTGATTTACAATGAGCAGTTCTTC. Encoded protein: CASSWGDSLIYNEQFF.

CDR3 residues: CASSLGRSDYGYTF. In DNA form, the CDR3 reads TGTGCCAGCAGCTTAGGCAGGTCTGACTATGGCTACACCTTC. V is TRBV7-8 and J is TRBJ1-2, with unresolved D. The germline gives CDR1 SGHVS, CDR2 FQNEAQ. Between the trimmed V and J ends, which lost 1 base and 3 bases, there was a span of 9 bases. This CDR3 contains 14 residues. Drawing the rest from reference TRBV7-8 and TRBJ1-2, the complete variable domain is GAGVSQSPRYKVAKRGQDVALRCDPISGHVSLFWYQQALGQGPEFLTYFQNEAQLDKSGLPSDRFFAERPEGSVSTLKIQRTQQEDSAVYLCASSLGRSDYGYTFGSGTRLTVV.

The chain joins TRBV6-5 to TRBJ2-7; 7 nucleotides line up with TRBD1. V shed 0 bases, J shed 0 bases, and the junction held 5 bases outside the gene matches. CDR3 size: 16 residues. Germline V gene sequence: CDR1 MNHEY, CDR2 SVGAGI. DNA of the CDR3: TGTGCCAGCAGTTACTCAGACAGGGTGGACTCCTACGAGCAGTACTTC. This encodes CASSYSDRVDSYEQYF.

The J gene is TRBJ1-2, the V gene TRBV3-1 (or the pseudogene TRBV3-2), with D perhaps TRBD1 (5 bases). Trimming took off 5 bases at V and 8 bases at J, with 12 bases between the two ends. This CDR3 has 12 residues. CDR1 LGHDT and CDR2 YNNKEL come from the germline V gene (reference sequence). This CDR3 is CASSTPGLGYTF. The CDR3 DNA follows: TGTGCCAGCAGCACCCCAGGGCTAGGCTACACCTTC.

This chain links TRBV7-2 with TRBJ2-5; 11 positions match TRBD2. Germline CDR1 reads SGHTA; CDR2 reads FQGNSA. CDR3 length: 16 amino acids. Losses at the gene ends were 2 bases for V and 2 bases for J; bases not matched to a gene: 4. The chain's CDR3 is CASSLPSGGRQETQYF. The CDR3 coding sequence is TGTGCCAGCAGCTTACCTAGCGGGGGGCGTCAAGAGACCCAGTACTTC.

This clone was found many times. The chain recombines TRBV3-1 (or the pseudogene TRBV3-2) with TRBJ1-6; D ambiguous. The CDR3 is made up of 13 amino acids. With 8 bases removed from V and 5 bases from J, the gap between germline ends came to 10 bases. Per germline, CDR1 LGHDT and CDR2 YNNKEL (reference sequence). CDR3 region: CASPVPDNSPLHF. The DNA for the CDR3 is TGTGCCAGCCCCGTCCCCGATAATTCACCCCTCCACTTT.

Points on this clone: Other DNA sequences in this specimen translate into the identical CDR3. This chain joins TRBV5-1 and TRBJ2-3; D possibly corresponds to TRBD2 (6 bases). In germline, CDR1 is SGHRS, CDR2 YFSETQ. V dropped 0 bases and J dropped 1 base, with 9 bases sitting between them. The CDR3 is 15 residues long. CDR3 bases: TGCGCCAGCAGCTTGGAAGGGACTCGCACAGATACGCAGTATTTT. Translated: CASSLEGTRTDTQYF.

The chain recombines TRBV5-1 with TRBJ2-2, with a tentative D call TRBD2 (6 bases). In germline, CDR1 is SGHRS, CDR2 YFSETQ. The CDR3 spans 14 residues. Trimming removed 5 bases from V and 0 bases from J, with 8 bases in between. The CDR3 DNA sequence: TGCGCCAGCAGGGGCGGGGCGAACACCGGGGAGCTGTTTTTT. It codes for CASRGGANTGELFF.

In its sample, this clone was seen once. The chain uses TRBV2 and TRBJ1-2, with D unresolved. Trimming shortened V by 6 bases and J by 0 bases, and 8 bases separated the two germline ends. Germline CDR1 is SNHLY and CDR2 is FYNNEI. The CDR3 consists of 13 residues. CDR3 in amino acids: CASSRQANYGYTF. The CDR3 nucleotides are TGTGCCAGCAGCAGACAAGCTAACTATGGCTACACCTTC.

V is TRBV6-6 and J is TRBJ1-2; possible D gene TRBD1, 5 bases. V was trimmed by 6 bases and J by 4 bases, leaving 6 bases between them. Germline loops: CDR1 MNHNY, CDR2 SVGAGI (reference sequence). The CDR3 has 11 residues. The CDR3 DNA reads as TGTGCCAGCAGACAGGCCTATGGCTACACCTTC. Translated: CASRQAYGYTF.

Here the CDR3 DNA reads TGTGCCAGCAGCCCGACAAGAGATTCACCCCTCCACTTT. Protein: CASSPTRDSPLHF. This sequence joins TRBV5-4 and TRBJ1-6; D gene uncertain. Trimming took 4 bases from V and 8 from J, leaving 10 bases between them. The CDR3 covers 13 residues. The germline gives CDR1 SGHNT, CDR2 YYREEE (reference sequence). Full variable domain (rest looked up from reference TRBV5-4 and TRBJ1-6): ETGVTQSPTHLIKTRGQQVTLRCSSQSGHNTVSWYQQALGQGPQFIFQYYREEENGRGNFPPRFSGLQFPNYSSELNVNALELDDSALYLCASSPTRDSPLHFGNGTRLTVT.

The chain joins TRBV5-6 to TRBJ2-1, with a weak D call TRBD1 (6 bases). Germline lookup yields CDR1 SGHDT and CDR2 YYEEEE. The CDR3 has 15 amino acids. Trimming removed 1 base at V and 2 bases at J, with 10 bases between. The CDR3 reads CASSLSGETYNEQFF. In DNA form, the CDR3 reads TGTGCCAGCAGCTTGTCAGGGGAAACCTACAATGAGCAGTTCTTC.

This clone was recorded only once. The chain recombines TRBV6-4 with TRBJ1-1, with TRBD1 matching over 7 bases. Germline assignment: CDR1 MRHNA and CDR2 SNTAGT. With V trimmed by 0 bases and J by 0 bases, 7 bases remained unmatched. The length of the CDR3 is 17 residues. CDR3 loop: CASSDSIGTELNTEAFF. The CDR3 DNA is TGTGCCAGCAGTGACTCGATCGGGACAGAATTGAACACTGAAGCTTTCTTT.

This clone has a single count. This chain links TRBV30 with TRBJ1-6; no firm D call. Trimming shortened V by 0 bases and J by 9 bases, and 15 bases separated the two germline ends. The CDR3 consists of 15 residues. The germline CDR1 and CDR2 sequences are GTSNPN and SVGIG (reference sequence). CDR3 sequence: CAWSVPGVPGSPLHF. DNA for the CDR3: TGTGCCTGGAGTGTACCCGGGGTCCCCGGTTCACCCCTCCACTTT. Together with reference TRBV30 and TRBJ1-6, the CDR3 gives the full variable domain: SQTIHQWPATLVQPVGSPLSLECTVEGTSNPNLYWYRQAAGRGLQLLFYSVGIGQISSEVPQNLSASRPQDRQFILSSKKLLLSDSGFYLCAWSVPGVPGSPLHFGNGTRLTVT.

This clone appeared a single time. The rearrangement joins TRBV29-1 to TRBJ1-5; TRBD1 agrees at 10 bases. The CDR3 runs to 12 residues. Trimming at V came to 4 bases and at J to 7 bases, leaving 1 base not matched to a gene. Germline-derived CDR1 and CDR2 are SQVTM and ANQGSEA. CDR3 DNA: TGCAGCGTTGGGGACAGGGGCCAGCCCCAGCATTTT. Its translation: CSVGDRGQPQHF.

V is TRBV7-2 and J is TRBJ2-3; 9 bases match TRBD2. Germline assignment: CDR1 SGHTA and CDR2 FQGNSA. V trimming: 6 bases; J trimming: 0 bases; junction bases outside the gene matches: 4. The CDR3 is made up of 15 amino acids. The CDR3 reads CASRRGGASTDTQYF. The CDR3 DNA follows: TGTGCCAGCAGACGCGGGGGGGCCAGCACAGATACGCAGTATTTT.

V gene TRBV4-3 combines with J gene TRBJ1-1; 9 positions match TRBD1. The CDR3 covers 15 residues. Germline loops: CDR1 LGHNA, CDR2 YSLEER. Trimming at V came to 0 bases and at J to 7 bases, leaving 6 bases not matched to a gene. Here the CDR3 DNA reads TGCGCCAGCAGCCAAGATTGGGACAGGGTCCGTGAAGCTTTCTTT. Protein: CASSQDWDRVREAFF.

Details on this clone: This sample also contains other DNA sequences that code for the same CDR3. V is TRBV7-2 and J is TRBJ1-2; 11 bases align to TRBD1. Germline lookup yields CDR1 SGHTA and CDR2 FQGNSA. The CDR3 contains 15 residues. V was pared by 4 bases and J by 2 bases, with 3 bases of the junction left unmatched. CDR3 DNA sequence: TGTGCCAGCAGCTCGGGACAGGGGGTCAACTATGGCTACACCTTC. Its protein is CASSSGQGVNYGYTF.

This sequence joins TRBV7-2 and TRBJ1-5; the D is unclear. Germline lookup yields CDR1 SGHTA and CDR2 FQGNSA. The CDR3 loop spans 13 amino acids. The V and J ends lost 2 bases and 5 bases respectively, with 7 bases between them. CDR3 region: CASSLLRDQPQHF. The CDR3 DNA reads TGTGCCAGCAGCTTACTCCGAGATCAGCCCCAGCATTTT.

The chain combines TRBV6-4 with TRBJ1-6; no definite D call. There are 15 residues in the CDR3. Germline-derived CDR1 and CDR2 are MRHNA and SNTAGT. V gave up 6 bases and J gave up 0 bases, with 9 bases separating them. The CDR3 DNA reads as TGTGCCAGCAGGGTCTCGAGCTCCTATAATTCACCCCTCCACTTT. Protein sequence: CASRVSSSYNSPLHF.

The chain recombines TRBV10-2 with TRBJ2-1, with 7 bases matching TRBD2. Germline V gives CDR1 WSHSY, CDR2 SAAADI. The CDR3 runs to 15 residues. The V segment lost 3 bases and the J segment 7 bases; nucleotides outside the gene matches: 9. The CDR3 here is CASSDGGGPGNEQFF. The CDR3 nucleotides read TGCGCCAGCAGTGATGGCGGGGGACCTGGGAATGAGCAGTTCTTC.

V and J are TRBV3-1 (or the pseudogene TRBV3-2) and TRBJ2-2; 7 positions agree with TRBD2. V shed 0 bases and J 6 bases; nucleotides not matched to a gene: 7. The CDR3 runs to 16 residues. CDR1 LGHDT and CDR2 YNNKEL come from the germline V gene (reference sequence). The CDR3 spells CASSQERGTLAGELFF. The CDR3 bases are TGTGCCAGCAGCCAAGAGCGGGGGACTCTTGCCGGGGAGCTGTTTTTT.

The V and J genes are TRBV6-5 and TRBJ2-7; D might be TRBD1 (5 bases). V lost 0 bases and J lost 3, with 12 bases in between. Germline V CDR1 and CDR2: MNHEY, SVGAGI. The CDR3 consists of 15 residues. The CDR3 loop is CASSYSGFQGYEQYF. In DNA, the CDR3 is TGTGCCAGCAGTTACTCCGGGTTTCAGGGCTACGAGCAGTACTTC.

The V and J genes are TRBV5-1 and TRBJ1-2; D might be TRBD1 (5 bases). This CDR3 region has 14 residues. The germline gives CDR1 SGHRS, CDR2 YFSETQ. Deletions cut 4 bases from V and 1 base from J, with 11 bases between. The CDR3 DNA reads as TGCGCCAGCAGCATGGTTCAGGGTAACTATGGCTACACCTTC. Its translation is CASSMVQGNYGYTF.

The gene calls are TRBV6-1 and TRBJ1-5; tentative D call: TRBD1 (5 bases). Trimming took off 2 bases at V and 2 bases at J, with 16 bases between the two ends. This CDR3 comprises 17 residues. CDR1 and CDR2 from the germline V gene are MNHNS and SASEGT. CDR3 nucleotides: TGTGCCAGCAGTGAACGCAGGGAGGGGATTGGCAATCAGCCCCAGCATTTT. Translated: CASSERREGIGNQPQHF.

The V call is TRBV12-3 or TRBV12-4, the J call TRBJ1-1, with D maybe TRBD1 (6 bases). CDR3 length: 12 amino acids. The V end was cut by 5 bases, the J end by 6 bases, with 10 bases between. CDR3 coding DNA: TGTGCCAGCAGTCAGGGGTTACCTGAAGCTTTCTTT. This sequence encodes CASSQGLPEAFF.

The V gene is TRBV3-1 (or the pseudogene TRBV3-2), the J gene TRBJ2-5, with D maybe TRBD2 (6 bases). The CDR3 is made up of 13 amino acids. Germline CDR1 and CDR2: LGHDT and YNNKEL (reference sequence). The V end was cut by 5 bases, the J end by 4 bases, with 11 bases between. The CDR3: CASSAGLIETQYF. CDR3 in DNA: TGTGCCAGCAGCGCGGGACTTATAGAGACCCAGTACTTC.

In this sample, this clone turned up a few times. The chain employs TRBV15 and TRBJ1-4, with a weak D call TRBD1 (6 bases). The CDR3 totals 17 residues. Trimming took off 1 base at V and 5 bases at J, with 17 bases between the two ends. Germline V gene lookup returns CDR1 LNHNV and CDR2 YYDKDF (reference sequence). As DNA, the CDR3 is TGTGCCACCAGCAGAGGCAGGGGTTATAGAGGAAATGAAAAACTGTTTTTT. Amino acid sequence: CATSRGRGYRGNEKLFF.

The chain joins TRBV3-1 (or the pseudogene TRBV3-2) to TRBJ1-1; maybe TRBD1 (6 bases). The CDR3 loop spans 15 amino acids. V was trimmed by 0 bases and J by 4 bases, leaving 12 bases between them. Germline V gene data show CDR1 as LGHDT and CDR2 as YNNKEL (reference sequence). The CDR3 region has the DNA TGTGCCAGCAGCCAAGAATATGGGGGCGGCACTGAAGCTTTCTTT. Its translation: CASSQEYGGGTEAFF.

This chain connects TRBV5-1 to TRBJ1-5, with a tentative D call TRBD1 (6 bases). The CDR3 totals 15 residues. The V and J ends lost 2 bases and 1 base respectively, with 10 bases between them. Germline V gives CDR1 SGHRS, CDR2 YFSETQ. CDR3 protein: CASSLGGESNQPQHF. CDR3 DNA sequence: TGCGCCAGCAGCTTAGGGGGGGAGAGCAATCAGCCCCAGCATTTT.

The CDR3 is CASSSQGYGYTF. For the CDR3, the DNA is TGTGCCAGCAGTTCACAGGGCTATGGCTACACCTTC. This chain uses TRBV28 with TRBJ1-2, with a possible D match to TRBD1 (6 bases). Deletions cut 4 bases from V and 4 bases from J, with 7 bases between. The CDR3 spans 12 residues. Germline V CDR1 and CDR2: MDHEN, SYDVKM.

The chain is built from TRBV5-4 and TRBJ1-6, with unresolved D. The CDR3 sequence is 15 residues long. From germline, CDR1 is SGHNT and CDR2 YYREEE (reference sequence). The V and J ends lost 3 bases and 10 bases respectively, with 17 bases between them. The CDR3 is CASSSDRGAGSPLHF. CDR3 nucleotides: TGTGCCAGCAGCTCAGATCGGGGAGCGGGATCACCCCTCCACTTT. Supplemented by reference TRBV5-4 and TRBJ1-6, the full variable domain reads ETGVTQSPTHLIKTRGQQVTLRCSSQSGHNTVSWYQQALGQGPQFIFQYYREEENGRGNFPPRFSGLQFPNYSSELNVNALELDDSALYLCASSSDRGAGSPLHFGNGTRLTVT.